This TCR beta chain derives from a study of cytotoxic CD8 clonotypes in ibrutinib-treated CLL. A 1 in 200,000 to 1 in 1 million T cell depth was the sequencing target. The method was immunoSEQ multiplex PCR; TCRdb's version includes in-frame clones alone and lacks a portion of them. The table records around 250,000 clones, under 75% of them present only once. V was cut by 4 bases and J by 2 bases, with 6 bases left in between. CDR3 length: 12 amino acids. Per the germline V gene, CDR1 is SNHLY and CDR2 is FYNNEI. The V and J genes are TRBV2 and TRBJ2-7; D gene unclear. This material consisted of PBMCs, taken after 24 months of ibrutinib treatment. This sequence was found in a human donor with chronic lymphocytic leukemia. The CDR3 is CASSGDPYEQYF. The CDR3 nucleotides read TGTGCCAGCAGTGGGGATCCCTACGAGCAGTACTTC.